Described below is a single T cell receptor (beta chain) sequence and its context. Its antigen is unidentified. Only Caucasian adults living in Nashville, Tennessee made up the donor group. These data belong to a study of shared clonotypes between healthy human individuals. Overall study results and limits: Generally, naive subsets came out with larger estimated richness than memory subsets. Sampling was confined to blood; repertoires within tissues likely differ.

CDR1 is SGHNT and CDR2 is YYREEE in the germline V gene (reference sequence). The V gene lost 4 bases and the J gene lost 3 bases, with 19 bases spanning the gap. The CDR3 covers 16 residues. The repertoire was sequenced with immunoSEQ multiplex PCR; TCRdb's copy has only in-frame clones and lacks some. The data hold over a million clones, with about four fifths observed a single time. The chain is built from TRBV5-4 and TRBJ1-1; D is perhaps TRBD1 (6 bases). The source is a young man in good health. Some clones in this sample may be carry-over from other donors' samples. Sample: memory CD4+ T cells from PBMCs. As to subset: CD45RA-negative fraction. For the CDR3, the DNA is TGTGCCAGCAGCGACCCCCGGTCGGGGGCGTACACTGAAGCTTTCTTT. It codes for CASSDPRSGAYTEAFF. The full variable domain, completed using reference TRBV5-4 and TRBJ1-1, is ETGVTQSPTHLIKTRGQQVTLRCSSQSGHNTVSWYQQALGQGPQFIFQYYREEENGRGNFPPRFSGLQFPNYSSELNVNALELDDSALYLCASSDPRSGAYTEAFFGQGTRLTVV.